The 31 T cell receptor beta chains given below trace back to one sample, sequenced in a study of cytomegalovirus exposure and HLA in healthy donors. Primers for the PCR totalled 60 Vbeta and 13 Jbeta. Method: immunoSEQ multiplex PCR; TCRdb's copy keeps in-frame clones and lacks some. The sample lists 190,000 or so clones; over 75% were seen once. Sequencing input: PBMCs. The source is a woman aged 50 to 65 in good health and CMV-seropositive.

A word on this clone: Compared with germline, one end of the junction differs, possibly owing to a read error. CDR3 coding DNA: TGTTCCAGCAGCTTAGCTGGACTATTATCCTACGAGCAGTACTTC. Its translation is CSSSLAGLLSYEQYF. This chain uses TRBV7-9 with TRBJ2-7; D is possibly TRBD2 (6 bases). The CDR3 totals 15 residues. Per the germline V gene, CDR1 is SEHNR and CDR2 is FQNEAQ (reference sequence). The full variable domain, in which reference TRBV7-9 and TRBJ2-7 provide the parts outside the CDR3, is DTGVSQNPRHKITKRGQNVTFRCDPISEHNRLYWYRQTLGQGPEFLTYFQNEAQLEKSRLLSDRFSAERPKGSFSTLEIQRTEQGDSAMYLCSSSLAGLLSYEQYFGPGTRLTVT.

The V call is TRBV6-5, the J call TRBJ2-5; 7 positions agree with TRBD1. The J call is uncertain, as TRBJ2-7 better fits the DNA end. CDR1 is MNHEY, CDR2 SVGAGI, per germline. The length of the CDR3 is 15 residues. CDR3 protein: CASSGPGTASYEQYF. The DNA of the CDR3 is TGTGCCAGCAGTGGGCCCGGGACAGCCTCCTACGAGCAGTACTTC.

The rearrangement joins TRBV7-2 to TRBJ2-3; 12 bases fit TRBD2. CDR1 and CDR2 (germline): SGHTA, FQGNSA. The CDR3 loop spans 18 amino acids. Losses at the gene ends were 1 base for V and 0 bases for J; bases not matched to a gene: 5. CDR3 region: CASSLVLAGGASTDTQYF. The CDR3 DNA reads as TGTGCCAGCAGCTTAGTACTAGCGGGGGGCGCGAGCACAGATACGCAGTATTTT.

This chain joins TRBV4-1 and TRBJ2-2, with TRBD2 matching 7 bases. The CDR3 contains 22 residues. The germline V gene encodes CDR1 MGHRA and CDR2 YSYEKL. Trimming took 1 base from V and 2 from J; bases not matched to a gene: 22. Written as DNA, the CDR3 is TGCGCCAGCAGCCAAGTTGGGCTCCCTCTCGCCGCGGGGGAAGTTAACACCGGGGAGCTGTTTTTT. Protein sequence: CASSQVGLPLAAGEVNTGELFF.

This clone has just one count. The V call is TRBV11-2, the J call TRBJ1-1; 7 positions match TRBD1. V trimming: 2 bases; J trimming: 8 bases; junction bases outside the gene matches: 5. Germline V CDR1 and CDR2: SGHAT, FQNNGV. The CDR3 extends over 13 amino acids. The CDR3 DNA follows: TGTGCCAGCAGCTTAACTACACAGGGGGAAGCTTTCTTT. Translation gives CASSLTTQGEAFF.

In DNA form, the CDR3 reads TGTGCCAGCAGCTCGCGCCCCCAGACAGCTAACTATGGCTACACCTTC. The encoded protein is CASSSRPQTANYGYTF. This chain connects TRBV7-6 to TRBJ1-2, with D perhaps matching TRBD1 (5 bases). The CDR3 sequence is 16 residues long. The V gene lost 4 bases and the J gene lost 0 bases, with 15 bases spanning the gap. Germline CDR1 reads SGHVS; CDR2 reads FNYEAQ.

The rearrangement uses TRBV5-6 and TRBJ1-2; D is perhaps TRBD1 (5 bases). The CDR3 covers 14 residues. Trimming removed 2 bases at V and 4 bases at J, with 12 bases between. Looked up from germline, CDR1 is SGHDT and CDR2 is YYEEEE. The CDR3 sequence: CASSFGQGGYGYTF. For the CDR3, the DNA is TGTGCCAGCAGCTTCGGCCAGGGAGGCTATGGCTACACCTTC.

This clone was seen once. The genes are TRBV6-5 and TRBJ1-1; TRBD1 matches at 7 bases. V lost 5 bases to trimming and J lost 3 bases; unmatched junction nucleotides: 3. The CDR3 consists of 13 residues. Germline assignment: CDR1 MNHEY and CDR2 SVGAGI. The CDR3 sequence is CASSQTGDTEAFF. The CDR3 DNA sequence: TGTGCCAGCAGTCAAACAGGGGACACTGAAGCTTTCTTT.

The chain carries TRBV6-1 and TRBJ2-7, with TRBD1 matching over 8 bases. The CDR3 sequence is 14 residues long. Germline CDR1 is MNHNS and CDR2 is SASEGT. V gave up 7 bases and J gave up 4 bases; unmatched junction bases: 9. The chain's CDR3 is CASNLDRVGYEQYF. CDR3 bases: TGTGCCAGCAATCTGGACAGGGTCGGTTACGAGCAGTACTTC.

This chain links TRBV28 with TRBJ1-2, with 7 nucleotides matching TRBD1. The germline V gene encodes CDR1 MDHEN and CDR2 SYDVKM. The ends lost 5 bases at V and 5 bases at J; junction bases unmatched: 8. The CDR3 runs 14 residues. The CDR3 nucleotides are TGTGCCAGCAGTCGTGGACAGGAGACATATGGCTACACCTTC. This codes for CASSRGQETYGYTF.

The chain recombines TRBV29-1 with TRBJ2-7, with 8 bases identical to TRBD1. The length of the CDR3 is 12 residues. Germline V gene sequence: CDR1 SQVTM, CDR2 ANQGSEA. V shed 0 bases and J 7 bases; nucleotides not matched to a gene: 2. CDR3 in amino acids: CSVEDRGREQYF. The DNA for the CDR3 is TGCAGCGTTGAAGACAGGGGGCGAGAGCAGTACTTC.

This chain connects TRBV28 to TRBJ2-7; 7 bases map to TRBD2. The CDR3 consists of 19 residues. The germline V gene encodes CDR1 MDHEN and CDR2 SYDVKM. J gave up 2 bases and V 4 bases, and 20 bases lay outside the gene matches. CDR3 residues: CASSSIGRGSGKIPYEQYF. DNA for the CDR3: TGTGCCAGCAGTTCCATAGGGAGGGGTAGTGGCAAAATCCCCTACGAGCAGTACTTC.

J is TRBJ2-2 and V is TRBV2, with TRBD1 matching 9 bases. Germline V gene sequence: CDR1 SNHLY, CDR2 FYNNEI. J was trimmed by 0 bases and V by 6 bases; bases with no gene match: 5. This CDR3 region has 16 residues. Here the CDR3 DNA reads TGTGCCAGCAGAGACACAGGGGGCGCGAACACCGGGGAGCTGTTTTTT. This translates into CASRDTGGANTGELFF.

J is TRBJ2-1 and V is TRBV5-1; TRBD2 aligns across 7 bases. From germline, CDR1 is SGHRS and CDR2 YFSETQ. The CDR3 loop spans 15 amino acids. Unmatched junction bases numbered 10, after V lost 2 bases and J lost 8 bases. The CDR3 sequence: CASSFVRGGGDEQFF. The CDR3 coding sequence is TGCGCCAGCAGCTTTGTTCGCGGGGGAGGCGATGAGCAGTTCTTC. The full variable domain, with the rest looked up from reference TRBV5-1 and TRBJ2-1, is KAGVTQTPRYLIKTRGQQVTLSCSPISGHRSVSWYQQTPGQGLQFLFEYFSETQRNKGNFPGRFSGRQFSNSRSEMNVSTLELGDSALYLCASSFVRGGGDEQFFGPGTRLTVL.

The V gene is TRBV7-9, the J gene TRBJ2-3; 9 nucleotides align to TRBD1. The J segment lost 5 bases and the V segment lost 1 base, leaving 4 bases of the junction unmatched. Germline V gives CDR1 SEHNR, CDR2 FQNEAQ (reference sequence). The CDR3 consists of 15 residues. In DNA form, the CDR3 reads TGTGCCAGCAGCTTAGGGGGACAGGGCCAAGATACGCAGTATTTT. This sequence encodes CASSLGGQGQDTQYF.

This chain connects TRBV5-1 to TRBJ1-1; 7 bases are shared with TRBD1. The CDR3 length is 14 residues. V was pared by 5 bases and J by 4 bases, with 8 bases of the junction left unmatched. The V gene's germline CDR1 is SGHRS and CDR2 YFSETQ. The CDR3 spells CASRRDRVFTEAFF. CDR3 DNA sequence: TGCGCCAGCAGACGTGACAGGGTTTTCACTGAAGCTTTCTTT.

This clone was picked up a small number of times. V usage is TRBV6-1 and J usage is TRBJ1-4, with TRBD1 identical over 7 bases. Germline CDR1 MNHNS, CDR2 SASEGT. The V segment lost 3 bases and the J segment 5 bases; nucleotides outside the gene matches: 0. This CDR3 has 13 residues. In nucleotides, the CDR3 is TGTGCCAGCAGTGAGGGACAGAATGAAAAACTGTTTTTT. It is translated as CASSEGQNEKLFF.

The chain recombines TRBV7-6 with TRBJ1-4; 7 bases map to TRBD1. The CDR3 length is 14 residues. The germline gives CDR1 SGHVS, CDR2 FNYEAQ. Trimming took 5 bases from V and 6 from J; bases not matched to a gene: 6. This chain's CDR3 is CASSPGQAYEKLFF. In nucleotides, the CDR3 is TGTGCCAGCAGCCCAGGACAGGCTTATGAAAAACTGTTTTTT.

This clone was counted between two and nine times. The V gene is TRBV6-1, the J gene TRBJ2-6; no definite D call. The CDR3 contains 15 residues. CDR1 and CDR2 (germline): MNHNS, SASEGT. V lost 3 bases and J 0 bases, leaving 6 bases between the germline ends. The CDR3 sequence: CASSDRPSGANVLTF. Here the CDR3 DNA reads TGTGCCAGCAGTGACAGGCCCTCTGGGGCCAACGTCCTGACTTTC.

In its sample, this clone was seen once. This CDR3 is CAWSVYGLYGYTF. CDR3 bases: TGTGCCTGGAGTGTGTACGGACTCTATGGCTACACCTTC. The rearrangement links TRBV30 to TRBJ1-2; the D is unclear. Germline CDR1 reads GTSNPN; CDR2 reads SVGIG (reference sequence). V was pared by 0 bases and J by 4 bases, with 9 bases between. The CDR3 spans 13 residues. Combining the CDR3 with reference TRBV30 and TRBJ1-2 gives the whole variable domain SQTIHQWPATLVQPVGSPLSLECTVEGTSNPNLYWYRQAAGRGLQLLFYSVGIGQISSEVPQNLSASRPQDRQFILSSKKLLLSDSGFYLCAWSVYGLYGYTFGSGTRLTVV.

The CDR3 protein is CASSSGTGTLEKLFF. DNA of the CDR3: TGCGCCAGCAGCTCCGGGACAGGGACGTTGGAAAAACTGTTTTTT. The chain links TRBV5-1 to TRBJ1-4, with 9 bases lining up with TRBD1. After removal of 3 bases from V and 8 bases from J, the junction contained 8 bases not matched to a gene. Per the germline V gene, CDR1 is SGHRS and CDR2 is YFSETQ. The CDR3 is made up of 15 amino acids.

V is TRBV6-5 and J is TRBJ2-7, with D possibly TRBD1 on 6 matching bases. The germline gives CDR1 MNHEY, CDR2 SVGAGI. The CDR3 is 15 amino acids. The germline V and J ends were trimmed by 0 bases and 4 bases, with 13 bases remaining between them. The CDR3 bases are TGTGCCAGCAGTTACTCGAGGCAGGGGCAATACGAGCAGTACTTC. Protein product: CASSYSRQGQYEQYF.

This clone was picked up one time. This sequence joins TRBV6-5 and TRBJ1-1; 10 bases fit TRBD1. The trim removed 11 bases at V and 1 base at J, leaving 10 bases unmatched. The length of the CDR3 is 15 residues. CDR1 is MNHEY and CDR2 is SVGAGI in the germline V gene. Written as DNA, the CDR3 is TGTGCCGGACAGGACAGGGGGTCCTGGAACACTGAAGCTTTCTTT. Residues: CAGQDRGSWNTEAFF.

This chain joins TRBV6-1 and TRBJ2-5; no reliable D call. The CDR3 covers 13 residues. V shed 2 bases and J shed 5 bases, with 9 bases lying between them. Germline CDR1 MNHNS, CDR2 SASEGT. Written as DNA, the CDR3 is TGTGCCAGCAGTGAACCCGGGTTGGAGACCCAGTACTTC. Amino acid sequence: CASSEPGLETQYF.

The CDR3 spells CASSIGVSTEAFF. CDR3 DNA sequence: TGTGCCAGTAGTATCGGGGTGAGCACTGAAGCTTTCTTT. This sequence joins TRBV19 and TRBJ1-1; D is unclear. Per germline, CDR1 LNHDA and CDR2 SQIVND (reference sequence). CDR3 size: 13 residues. The V gene lost 3 bases and the J gene lost 4 bases, with 9 bases spanning the gap.

This chain connects TRBV7-8 to TRBJ1-6, with 7 bases that match TRBD1. V shed 0 bases and J 11 bases; nucleotides not matched to a gene: 10. The CDR3 extends over 16 amino acids. CDR1 and CDR2 (germline): SGHVS, FQNEAQ. CDR3 DNA sequence: TGTGCCAGCAGCTTAGCGCTTCACAGGGGCAGGACACCCCTCCACTTT. Protein sequence: CASSLALHRGRTPLHF. The full variable domain, completed using reference TRBV7-8 and TRBJ1-6, is GAGVSQSPRYKVAKRGQDVALRCDPISGHVSLFWYQQALGQGPEFLTYFQNEAQLDKSGLPSDRFFAERPEGSVSTLKIQRTQQEDSAVYLCASSLALHRGRTPLHFGNGTRLTVT.

The rearrangement joins TRBV27 to TRBJ1-1; 11 nucleotides line up with TRBD1. This CDR3 region has 14 residues. The germline CDR1 and CDR2 sequences are MNHEY and SMNVEV (reference sequence). J was trimmed by 3 bases and V by 6 bases; bases with no gene match: 3. CDR3 amino acids: CASRLDRGHTEAFF. The CDR3 nucleotides are TGTGCCAGCAGATTGGACAGGGGGCACACTGAAGCTTTCTTT.

This chain uses TRBV7-6 with TRBJ1-2, with D tentatively TRBD1 (6 bases). Looked up from germline, CDR1 is SGHVS and CDR2 is FNYEAQ. The V end lost 1 base, the J end lost 6 bases, and 12 bases lay between the germline ends. The CDR3 runs 14 residues. The DNA of the CDR3 is TGTGCCAGCAGCTTAGTCCCCAGGGGCGATGGCTACACCTTC. Protein sequence: CASSLVPRGDGYTF.

The count of this clone is one. Sequence at one end of the junction differs from germline and may be a read error. The chain recombines TRBV7-9 with TRBJ1-5; TRBD1 might be the D (5 bases). Germline V gives CDR1 SEHNR, CDR2 FQNEAQ (reference sequence). CDR3 length equals 14 residues. CDR3 residues: CSSSPTGGSQPQHF. CDR3 in DNA: TGTTCCAGCAGCCCAACGGGGGGGAGCCAGCCCCAGCATTTT.

J is TRBJ1-5 and V is TRBV7-2; D remains ambiguous. This CDR3 region has 15 residues. V dropped 2 bases and J dropped 2 bases, with 10 bases sitting between them. Germline loops: CDR1 SGHTA, CDR2 FQGNSA. The CDR3: CASSLSRYGNQPQHF. The DNA for the CDR3 is TGTGCCAGCAGCTTATCCCGGTATGGCAATCAGCCCCAGCATTTT. Drawing the rest from reference TRBV7-2 and TRBJ1-5, the complete variable domain is GAGVSQSPSNKVTEKGKDVELRCDPISGHTALYWYRQSLGQGLEFLIYFQGNSAPDKSGLPSDRFSAERTGGSVSTLTIQRTQQEDSAVYLCASSLSRYGNQPQHFGDGTRLSIL.

V is TRBV2 and J is TRBJ1-4; 7 bases fit TRBD1. V lost 3 bases to trimming and J lost 0 bases; unmatched junction nucleotides: 7. CDR3 size: 17 residues. Germline V gene lookup returns CDR1 SNHLY and CDR2 FYNNEI. CDR3 residues: CASSDSGQLATNEKLFF. Here the CDR3 DNA reads TGTGCCAGCAGTGATTCGGGACAGCTTGCAACTAATGAAAAACTGTTTTTT. The full variable domain, in which reference TRBV2 and TRBJ1-4 provide the parts outside the CDR3, is EPEVTQTPSHQVTQMGQEVILRCVPISNHLYFYWYRQILGQKVEFLVSFYNNEISEKSEIFDDQFSVERPDGSNFTLKIRSTKLEDSAMYFCASSDSGQLATNEKLFFGSGTQLSVL.